One sample yielded the 28 T cell receptor beta chains listed below, sequenced in a study of identical twins. TCRdb itself ran the 5' RACE reads through MiXCR, one entry per CDR3 protein. The table shows about 530,000 distinct CDR3 sequences, with approximately 20% occurring only once. The same data also went into a second study, on yellow fever vaccine responses in identical twins.

Sequences were obtained from CD4+ T cells sorted from blood. These TCRs come from a woman aged 18 to 35 in good health.

This clonotype has only a few counts. This chain links TRBV15 with TRBJ1-1; TRBD1 might be the D (6 bases). The V gene's germline CDR1 is LNHNV and CDR2 YYDKDF (reference sequence). This CDR3 has 15 amino acids. V lost 3 bases and J 1 base, leaving 12 bases between the germline ends. The CDR3 spells CATSRDSGSNTEAFF. The CDR3 region has the DNA TGTGCCACCAGCAGGGACAGCGGGTCGAACACTGAAGCTTTCTTT.

The chain couples TRBV12-3 or TRBV12-4 to TRBJ2-7; a weak D match, TRBD2 (6 bases). The CDR3 spans 14 residues. Deletions cut 5 bases from V and 3 bases from J, with 14 bases between. In nucleotides, the CDR3 is TGTGCCAGCAGTACCCAGACTAGTGTCTACGAGCAGTACTTC. It yields the protein CASSTQTSVYEQYF.

This chain connects TRBV7-2 to TRBJ2-4, with unresolved D. Germline V gives CDR1 SGHTA, CDR2 FQGNSA. Trimming removed 3 bases from V and 7 bases from J, with 7 bases in between. This CDR3 comprises 12 residues. CDR3 sequence reads: CASSFARNIQYF. CDR3 DNA: TGTGCCAGCAGCTTCGCCAGGAACATTCAGTACTTC.

This chain uses TRBV5-1 with TRBJ2-7, with unresolved D. CDR3 length: 16 amino acids. Germline V gene lookup returns CDR1 SGHRS and CDR2 YFSETQ. Trimming took 1 base from V and 6 from J, leaving 20 bases between them. The CDR3 sequence is CASSLRLDPQPIEQYF. The CDR3 DNA reads TGCGCCAGCAGCTTGCGCCTGGACCCACAACCTATCGAGCAGTACTTC.

The chain links TRBV5-1 to TRBJ2-3; 7 nucleotides agree with TRBD1. With V trimmed by 6 bases and J by 7 bases, 5 bases remained unmatched. The CDR3 is made up of 12 amino acids. Looked up from germline, CDR1 is SGHRS and CDR2 is YFSETQ. This CDR3 reads CASTEQGNTQYF. The CDR3 nucleotides are TGCGCCAGCACCGAACAGGGGAATACGCAGTATTTT.

This sequence joins TRBV4-1 and TRBJ2-7; no definite D call. The germline gives CDR1 MGHRA, CDR2 YSYEKL. Trimming pared 0 bases from V and 0 bases from J, leaving 12 bases between. CDR3 size: 16 residues. This CDR3 reads CASSQEVSLTSYEQYF. In DNA form, the CDR3 reads TGCGCCAGCAGCCAAGAGGTTAGTTTGACCTCCTACGAGCAGTACTTC.

This clonotype was picked up a small number of times. The chain recombines TRBV27 with TRBJ2-6; D unclear. Trimming took off 5 bases at V and 4 bases at J, with 12 bases between the two ends. The length of the CDR3 is 15 residues. Germline values: CDR1 MNHEY, CDR2 SMNVEV (reference sequence). CDR3 DNA sequence: TGTGCCAGCAGTCAGGATTTCTCCGGGGCCAACGTCCTGACTTTC. As protein: CASSQDFSGANVLTF.

At least ten counts were recorded for this clonotype. The gene calls are TRBV7-2 and TRBJ2-1, with D possibly called TRBD1 or TRBD2 (5 bases each). The CDR3 covers 13 residues. Germline V gene lookup returns CDR1 SGHTA and CDR2 FQGNSA. V was shortened by 1 base and J by 6 bases, with 7 bases between the two germline ends. Here the CDR3 reads CASSLVGGNEQFF. In nucleotides, the CDR3 is TGTGCCAGCAGCTTAGTTGGGGGCAATGAGCAGTTCTTC.

This chain uses TRBV6-1 with TRBJ2-2; TRBD1 might be the D (5 bases). Trimming took off 7 bases at V and 0 bases at J, with 9 bases between the two ends. Germline-derived CDR1 and CDR2 are MNHNS and SASEGT. The CDR3 is 14 amino acids. CDR3 DNA sequence: TGTGCCAGCATTGACAGCTCGAACACCGGGGAGCTGTTTTTT. Translation: CASIDSSNTGELFF.

The V gene is TRBV7-8, the J gene TRBJ2-3; no definite D call. Germline assignment: CDR1 SGHVS and CDR2 FQNEAQ. Trimming stripped 4 bases from V and 1 base from J, with 15 bases between. CDR3 length: 16 residues. The DNA for the CDR3 is TGTGCCAGCAGCTCCCCCCTCCTTGGGGGCACAGATACGCAGTATTTT. Protein product: CASSSPLLGGTDTQYF.

The chain employs TRBV3-1 and TRBJ2-5; tentative D call: TRBD1 (5 bases). V was cut by 4 bases and J by 5 bases, with 26 bases left in between. Germline V gene sequence: CDR1 LGHDT, CDR2 YNNKEL (reference sequence). The CDR3 runs to 18 residues. The CDR3 here is CASSPATGDSAPWETQYF. The CDR3 DNA follows: TGTGCCAGCAGCCCCGCAACAGGTGACAGTGCCCCCTGGGAGACCCAGTACTTC.

This clonotype showed up many times. The chain's CDR3 is CASRSRGSSYEQYV. The CDR3 bases are TGTGCCAGCAGAAGTAGAGGAAGCTCCTACGAGCAGTACGTC. The gene calls are TRBV6-1 and TRBJ2-7; D is undetermined. Trimming took off 6 bases at V and 0 bases at J, with 12 bases between the two ends. This CDR3 is 14 amino acids long. Germline CDR1 reads MNHNS; CDR2 reads SASEGT.

This clonotype has at least ten counts. The chain couples TRBV3-1 to TRBJ2-6; D is unresolved. The CDR3 consists of 14 residues. Germline CDR1 and CDR2: LGHDT and YNNKEL (reference sequence). The germline V and J ends were trimmed by 4 bases and 0 bases, with 4 bases remaining between them. In nucleotides, the CDR3 is TGTGCCAGCAGCCCGACCTCTGGGGCCAACGTCCTGACTTTC. Protein product: CASSPTSGANVLTF. The whole variable domain, remainder taken from reference TRBV3-1 and TRBJ2-6, is DTAVSQTPKYLVTQMGNDKSIKCEQNLGHDTMYWYKQDSKKFLKIMFSYNNKELIINETVPNRFSPKSPDKAHLNLHINSLELGDSAVYFCASSPTSGANVLTFGAGSRLTVL.

This clonotype was observed a few times. The chain employs TRBV24-1 and TRBJ1-5, with TRBD1 matching 10 bases. Germline assignment: CDR1 KGHDR and CDR2 SFDVKD. The junction had 5 bases not matched to a gene; V was cut back by 7 bases and J by 3 bases. The CDR3 is 15 amino acids. The CDR3 DNA is TGTGCCACCAGGGCGGGACAGGGGAACAATCAGCCCCAGCATTTT. Its translation is CATRAGQGNNQPQHF.

This clonotype showed up just a few times. The gene calls are TRBV7-9 and TRBJ2-5; perhaps TRBD2 as D (7 bases). Per the germline V gene, CDR1 is SEHNR and CDR2 is FQNEAQ (reference sequence). Trimming took off 5 bases at V and 2 bases at J, with 15 bases between the two ends. The CDR3 sequence is 15 residues long. CDR3 nucleotide sequence: TGTGCCAGCAGCAGTGGGGGGGCAGGACAAGAGACCCAGTACTTC. Protein product: CASSSGGAGQETQYF.

This clonotype was seen only a few times. The rearrangement links TRBV5-1 to TRBJ2-3; no reliable D call. The germline V gene has CDR1 SGHRS and CDR2 YFSETQ. The CDR3 is 13 residues long. Trimming left V 2 bases short and J 6 bases short, with 10 bases between. The CDR3 reads CASSLNIADTQYF. DNA for the CDR3: TGCGCCAGCAGCTTAAACATAGCCGATACGCAGTATTTT.

The chain's CDR3 is CASGQGHLSSYEQYF. The CDR3 coding sequence is TGTGCTAGTGGCCAGGGACACTTAAGCTCCTACGAGCAGTACTTC. The genes are TRBV12-5 and TRBJ2-7; a possible D gene is TRBD1 (6 bases). The CDR3 has 15 amino acids. Germline CDR1 and CDR2: LGHNT and FRNRAP. Between the trimmed V and J ends, which lost 6 bases and 0 bases, there was a span of 15 bases.

This clonotype appeared a few times. The gene calls are TRBV28 and TRBJ2-1; TRBD2 matches at 9 bases. CDR1 is MDHEN and CDR2 is SYDVKM in the germline V gene. The CDR3 is 14 residues long. J was trimmed by 5 bases and V by 7 bases; bases with no gene match: 6. The CDR3 loop is CASKRAGGNNEQFF. CDR3 DNA: TGTGCCAGCAAAAGAGCGGGAGGTAACAATGAGCAGTTCTTC.

In this sample, this clonotype turned up a few times. This sequence joins TRBV9 and TRBJ2-5; D is undetermined. The CDR3 totals 13 residues. V dropped 0 bases and J dropped 5 bases, with 8 bases sitting between them. Germline lookup yields CDR1 SGDLS and CDR2 YYNGEE. The CDR3 DNA sequence: TGTGCCAGCAGCGTAGCAGAAGGGGAGACCCAGTACTTC. Protein sequence: CASSVAEGETQYF. Full variable domain (outside the CDR3, taken from reference TRBV9 and TRBJ2-5): DSGVTQTPKHLITATGQRVTLRCSPRSGDLSVYWYQQSLDQGLQFLIQYYNGEERAKGNILERFSAQQFPDLHSELNLSSLELGDSALYFCASSVAEGETQYFGPGTRLLVL.

This clonotype was counted between two and nine times. This chain connects TRBV3-1 to TRBJ2-7; 11 bases are a match to TRBD2. In germline, CDR1 is LGHDT, CDR2 YNNKEL (reference sequence). The CDR3 is 16 amino acids. J was trimmed by 3 bases and V by 1 base; bases with no gene match: 5. The CDR3 DNA reads TGTGCCAGCAGCCAAGGGGCTAGCGGGAGGAACTACGAGCAGTACTTC. Its translation: CASSQGASGRNYEQYF.

This clonotype was observed a handful of times. V is TRBV7-2 and J is TRBJ1-6, with 7 bases fitting TRBD1. Germline trimming cut 5 bases from V and 3 bases from J; bases unmatched to any gene: 7. The CDR3 has 16 residues. The germline V gene encodes CDR1 SGHTA and CDR2 FQGNSA. CDR3: CASSTGTDDYNSPLHF. DNA for the CDR3: TGTGCCAGCAGCACCGGGACAGATGACTATAATTCACCCCTCCACTTT. The variable domain in full, with the rest retrieved from reference TRBV7-2 and TRBJ1-6, is GAGVSQSPSNKVTEKGKDVELRCDPISGHTALYWYRQSLGQGLEFLIYFQGNSAPDKSGLPSDRFSAERTGGSVSTLTIQRTQQEDSAVYLCASSTGTDDYNSPLHFGNGTRLTVT.

This clonotype was picked up a small number of times. The chain joins TRBV10-3 to TRBJ2-7; 9 positions agree with TRBD1. The CDR3 loop spans 14 amino acids. The trim removed 6 bases at V and 0 bases at J, leaving 3 bases unmatched. Germline V CDR1 and CDR2: ENHRY, SYGVKD. The CDR3, as DNA: TGTGCCATCAGGGGGACAGGGAGCTCCTACGAGCAGTACTTC. Translating gives CAIRGTGSSYEQYF.

The chain links TRBV20-1 to TRBJ2-1, with TRBD2 matching 13 bases. CDR1 and CDR2 (germline): DFQATT, SNEGSKA (reference sequence). V gave up 5 bases and J gave up 0 bases; unmatched junction bases: 19. The CDR3 is made up of 21 amino acids. The CDR3 bases are TGCAGTGCTCGATCAATAAGGACTAGCGGGAGTCCAGAGAGCTCCTACAATGAGCAGTTCTTC. Translation gives CSARSIRTSGSPESSYNEQFF.

The table lists this clonotype with a few counts. The V call is TRBV7-9, the J call TRBJ1-2; 9 bases line up with TRBD1. Germline CDR1 SEHNR, CDR2 FQNEAQ (reference sequence). With V trimmed by 5 bases and J by 4 bases, 5 bases remained unmatched. The CDR3 is made up of 14 amino acids. The CDR3 reads CASSRTGDSYGYTF. CDR3 in DNA: TGTGCCAGCAGCCGGACAGGGGATAGCTATGGCTACACCTTC.

The chain is built from TRBV12-3 or TRBV12-4 and TRBJ2-7; 8 bases match TRBD2. The ends lost 7 bases at V and 3 bases at J; junction bases unmatched: 5. The CDR3 totals 13 residues. CDR3 amino acids: CASTLSGIYEQYF. CDR3 nucleotide sequence: TGTGCCAGCACCCTTAGCGGGATCTACGAGCAGTACTTC.

This clonotype was seen a few times. This CDR3 reads CASSSTGGRGKRRFGAEAFF. DNA for the CDR3: TGTGCCAGCAGCTCTACCGGGGGTCGGGGGAAACGAAGGTTCGGCGCTGAAGCTTTCTTT. This sequence joins TRBV6-2 or TRBV6-3 and TRBJ1-1; TRBD1 might be the D (5 bases). This CDR3 has 20 residues. V lost 6 bases and J lost 6, with 35 bases in between. Germline assignment: CDR1 MNHEY and CDR2 SVGEGT.

The gene calls are TRBV18 and TRBJ2-2; TRBD2 matches 7 bases. Per germline, CDR1 KGHSH and CDR2 LQKENI. The J segment lost 4 bases and the V segment lost 1 base, leaving 9 bases of the junction unmatched. This CDR3 is 17 amino acids long. The CDR3 DNA sequence: TGTGCCAGCTCACCACGGAGTAGCGGGTTACCCACCGGGGAGCTGTTTTTT. It is translated as CASSPRSSGLPTGELFF.

This clonotype has a handful of counts. This chain connects TRBV5-1 to TRBJ2-5; D tentatively reads TRBD1 or TRBD2 (5 bases each). The V and J ends lost 4 bases and 5 bases respectively, with 21 bases between them. CDR1 and CDR2 (germline): SGHRS, YFSETQ. This CDR3 is built from 16 residues. The CDR3 reads CASSHLGGWMKETQYF. The DNA for the CDR3 is TGCGCCAGCAGCCACCTTGGGGGATGGATGAAGGAGACCCAGTACTTC.